Shown below are 14 T cell receptor beta chains from a single sample sequenced in a study of CD8+ T cells in alopecia areata. RNA was extracted and reverse transcribed into cDNA as the sequencing template. The repertoire was sequenced with immunoSEQ multiplex PCR; TCRdb's copy has only in-frame clones and lacks some. The sample yields about 260,000 clones, around 64% seen once. The treatment here: oral pan-JAK inhibitor, 5-10 mg twice daily. Specimen: CD4+ T cells sorted from blood, collected at week 52, from a patient treated with tofacitinib. The receptors here all came from a human donor with alopecia areata.

This clone is labeled medium-sized. V and J are TRBV6-6 and TRBJ1-5; weak D call: TRBD1 (6 bases). Trimming took off 7 bases at V and 1 base at J, with 17 bases between the two ends. Germline CDR1 MNHNY, CDR2 SVGAGI (reference sequence). The CDR3 runs to 16 residues. The CDR3: CASNPRGGGSNQPQHF. As DNA, the CDR3 is TGTGCCAGCAACCCTCGAGGAGGGGGGAGCAATCAGCCCCAGCATTTT.

The chain carries TRBV10-3 and TRBJ1-2; TRBD1 agrees at 8 bases. Per germline, CDR1 ENHRY and CDR2 SYGVKD. The CDR3 runs to 12 residues. Trimming took 4 bases from V and 7 from J; bases not matched to a gene: 2. CDR3: CAISAQGAGYTF. Here the CDR3 DNA reads TGTGCCATCAGTGCGCAGGGGGCTGGCTACACCTTC.

As for this clone: At one end, the junction sequence differs from germline, possibly due to a read error. This chain uses TRBV2 with TRBJ2-5; no clear D gene. Germline loops: CDR1 SNHLY, CDR2 FYNNEI. The CDR3 extends over 10 amino acids. The CDR3 is CASSEARTDF. The CDR3 DNA sequence: TGTGCCAGCAGTGAAGCGCGAACGGACTTC.

In this sample, this clone turned up a few times. This chain uses TRBV18 with TRBJ1-1, with D perhaps matching TRBD1 (6 bases). Germline CDR1 is KGHSH and CDR2 is LQKENI. CDR3 length: 14 residues. V dropped 3 bases and J dropped 3 bases, with 11 bases sitting between them. In nucleotides, the CDR3 is TGTGCCAGCTCACCCTCTCGACAGGACACTGAAGCTTTCTTT. This translates into CASSPSRQDTEAFF.

The V and J genes are TRBV9 and TRBJ1-1; D gene uncertain. CDR3 size: 13 residues. Germline lookup yields CDR1 SGDLS and CDR2 YYNGEE. The V end was cut by 6 bases, the J end by 1 base, with 10 bases between. The CDR3 region is CASTSTTNTEAFF. The CDR3 bases are TGTGCCAGCACGAGCACCACGAACACTGAAGCTTTCTTT.

V usage is TRBV18 and J usage is TRBJ1-5; D call uncertain. The CDR3 is made up of 15 amino acids. The V gene's germline CDR1 is KGHSH and CDR2 LQKENI. The V and J ends lost 1 base and 0 bases respectively, with 7 bases between them. In DNA form, the CDR3 reads TGTGCCAGCTCACCACTGAGCAATAGCAATCAGCCCCAGCATTTT. Amino acids: CASSPLSNSNQPQHF.

The chain recombines TRBV5-1 with TRBJ2-4; D is unresolved. Germline V lookup: CDR1 SGHRS, CDR2 YFSETQ. The CDR3 is 13 residues long. Trimming removed 4 bases at V and 6 bases at J, with 11 bases between. The CDR3 DNA sequence: TGCGCCAGCAGCCCCGGTAGGGCAAACATTCAGTACTTC. Amino acids: CASSPGRANIQYF.

This clone has just a few counts. The chain combines TRBV30 with TRBJ1-2, with a weak D call TRBD1 (6 bases). V lost 4 bases to trimming and J lost 1 base, with 13 bases between them. The germline V gene has CDR1 GTSNPN and CDR2 SVGIG (reference sequence). The CDR3 has 14 amino acids. The CDR3 sequence is CAWTTTGSNYGYTF. Here the CDR3 DNA reads TGTGCCTGGACGACAACAGGGAGTAACTATGGCTACACCTTC.

This clone was seen a few times. The V gene is TRBV5-1, the J gene TRBJ1-5; D is unclear. The germline V gene has CDR1 SGHRS and CDR2 YFSETQ. V was clipped by 0 bases and J by 6 bases, with 13 bases between them. The CDR3 extends over 15 amino acids. This CDR3 reads CASSLGGSRGQPQHF. The CDR3 DNA reads TGCGCCAGCAGCTTGGGAGGCTCCAGAGGTCAGCCCCAGCATTTT. The full variable domain, rest sourced from reference TRBV5-1 and TRBJ1-5, is KAGVTQTPRYLIKTRGQQVTLSCSPISGHRSVSWYQQTPGQGLQFLFEYFSETQRNKGNFPGRFSGRQFSNSRSEMNVSTLELGDSALYLCASSLGGSRGQPQHFGDGTRLSIL.

The rearrangement links TRBV14 to TRBJ2-1; no reliable D call. The CDR3 consists of 13 residues. Germline loops: CDR1 SGHDN, CDR2 FVKESK. With 0 bases removed from V and 9 bases from J, the gap between germline ends came to 9 bases. This chain's CDR3 is CASSQDLGGEQFF. DNA of the CDR3: TGTGCCAGCAGCCAAGATCTGGGTGGTGAGCAGTTCTTC.

The chain couples TRBV4-3 to TRBJ1-1; 8 bases map to TRBD1. The V gene's germline CDR1 is LGHNA and CDR2 YSLEER. The CDR3 runs to 14 residues. After removal of 2 bases from V and 3 bases from J, the junction contained 2 bases not matched to a gene. The CDR3 reads CASSQNRGYTEAFF. CDR3 bases: TGCGCCAGCAGCCAAAACAGGGGGTACACTGAAGCTTTCTTT.

The chain combines TRBV30 with TRBJ1-2, with TRBD1 identical over 7 bases. This CDR3 spans 14 amino acids. Germline CDR1 and CDR2: GTSNPN and SVGIG (reference sequence). V lost 5 bases and J lost 2; bases outside the gene matches: 8. Here the CDR3 DNA reads TGTGCCTGGGTTCGACAGGGCAAGAACTATGGCTACACCTTC. Its protein product is CAWVRQGKNYGYTF.

This chain uses TRBV15 with TRBJ2-1, with 8 positions matching TRBD2. The CDR3 length is 17 residues. Unmatched junction bases numbered 9, after V lost 3 bases and J lost 2 bases. Per the germline V gene, CDR1 is LNHNV and CDR2 is YYDKDF (reference sequence). This chain's CDR3 is CATSREKTSETYNEQFF. CDR3 sequence (DNA): TGTGCCACCAGCAGGGAGAAGACTAGCGAAACCTACAATGAGCAGTTCTTC.

This sequence joins TRBV5-6 and TRBJ2-7; TRBD2 agrees at 7 bases. CDR1 SGHDT and CDR2 YYEEEE come from the germline V gene. This CDR3 has 16 residues. V lost 6 bases to trimming and J lost 9 bases; unmatched junction nucleotides: 21. CDR3 nucleotide sequence: TGTGCCAGCAACCTGGACGGGCAGGTCAGATCGGGGGGGCAGTACTTC. Its translation is CASNLDGQVRSGGQYF.